These 4 T cell receptor beta chains share one sample of origin, sequenced in a study of T cell responses to AZD1222 COVID-19 vaccine. TCRdb's table, derived via immunoSEQ multiplex PCR, lists solely in-frame clones and lacks some. The sample has roughly 130,000 clones, over 75% seen once; the top ten hold roughly a sixth. This specimen was peripheral blood, taken on day 0 of MenACWY control vaccination. The receptors were sampled from an adult in good health.

The gene calls are TRBV6-5 and TRBJ2-5, with D perhaps matching TRBD2 (5 bases). This CDR3 has 15 residues. The germline CDR1 and CDR2 sequences are MNHEY and SVGAGI. V was clipped by 2 bases and J by 6 bases, with 16 bases between them. The CDR3 loop reads CASSYGGLWTQTQYF. CDR3 DNA sequence: TGTGCCAGCAGTTACGGTGGACTTTGGACCCAGACCCAGTACTTC.

The gene calls are TRBV11-2 and TRBJ1-1; D is possibly TRBD1 (6 bases). In germline, CDR1 is SGHAT, CDR2 FQNNGV. The CDR3 runs 15 residues. With 3 bases removed from V and 4 bases from J, the gap between germline ends came to 15 bases. The CDR3 sequence is CASSFEGRGGTEAFF. Written as DNA, the CDR3 is TGTGCCAGCAGCTTTGAGGGCAGGGGAGGCACTGAAGCTTTCTTT. Full variable domain (outside the CDR3, taken from reference TRBV11-2 and TRBJ1-1): EAGVAQSPRYKIIEKRQSVAFWCNPISGHATLYWYQQILGQGPKLLIQFQNNGVVDDSQLPKDRFSAERLKGVDSTLKIQPAKLEDSAVYLCASSFEGRGGTEAFFGQGTRLTVV.

This clone was seen just once. The chain combines TRBV5-1 with TRBJ2-5; no reliable D call. The CDR3 consists of 15 residues. Germline lookup yields CDR1 SGHRS and CDR2 YFSETQ. Between the trimmed V and J ends, which lost 4 bases and 6 bases, there was a span of 19 bases. The CDR3 region has the DNA TGCGCCAGCAGCCCCTCCAGGACGCCGGACCAGACCCAGTACTTC. Amino acids: CASSPSRTPDQTQYF.

The CDR3 region has the DNA TGTGCCAGCAGTCGCTTCGGGGATCTCCCCTACGAGCAGTACTTC. This translates into CASSRFGDLPYEQYF. The chain uses TRBV28 and TRBJ2-7, with TRBD2 as a possible D gene (5 bases). The CDR3 is made up of 15 amino acids. CDR1 is MDHEN, CDR2 SYDVKM, per germline. V gave up 5 bases and J gave up 2 bases, with 16 bases separating them.